This T cell receptor (beta chain) was sequenced during a study of MAIT cells during Salmonella Paratyphi A infection (dated 2017 in TCRdb). Context from the whole study: A single dose of 1-5x10^3 CFU of S. Paratyphi A strain NVGH308 was ingested by adult volunteers aged 18 to 60. Diagnosed volunteers received ciprofloxacin 500 mg twice daily for 14 days starting at diagnosis. On the study overall, not on this receptor specifically: Compared with healthy controls, diagnosed volunteers had more expansion or contraction among the top five MAIT clonotypes (approximately 0.48 versus 0.14), suggesting that infection reshaped the repertoire. Space occupied by over-represented MAIT clonotypes fell significantly from baseline to mid-infection (roughly 0.18 to 0.092), with no significant post-infection difference. MAIT TRBV usage was oligoclonal, favouring TRBV20 and TRBV6, and appeared unchanged by infection. Although the availability of volunteer samples limited sample sizes, the sizes were judged adequate for detecting differences between groups.

Based on the germline V gene, the CDR1 and CDR2 sequences are MRHNA and SNTAGT. The trim is 0 bases for V and 3 bases for J, with a gap of 2 bases between the germline ends. The cysteine opens and the phenylalanine closes a CDR3 of 13 amino acids. The CDR3 DNA has 39 bases and is translated from base 1. The time point label for this specimen denotes: mid-infection, around enteric fever diagnosis. Using flow cytometry, MAIT cells, defined as Valpha7.2+ CD161+ T cells, were identified and sorted. In a handful of volunteers who developed enteric fever after controlled oral challenge with live Salmonella Paratyphi A, circulating MAIT cell TCRbeta repertoires were profiled over time. MAIT cell samples were contributed by each diagnosed volunteer at pre-infection, mid-infection and post-infection timepoints. Enteric fever was diagnosed as Paratyphi A bacteremia and/or persistent fever above 38 °C lasting more than 12 hours. Challenged volunteers were diagnosed with infection between day 4 and day 7 after challenge. Between roughly 5,000 and 11,000 MAIT cells per sample were sorted directly into RNAqueous-Micro lysis buffer for RNA extraction. Lymphoprep gradient centrifugation was used to isolate peripheral blood mononuclear cells from both the blood samples and the leukocyte cones. Cell sorting used a BD FACSAria Fusion or BD FACSAria III sorter.

Receptors were amplified or captured by 5' RACE. TCRbeta was amplified by two rounds of PCR with Phusion High-Fidelity polymerase, and sample-specific barcodes were added in the primers. To build the TCRbeta libraries, template-switch cDNA synthesis was carried out using SMARTScribe reverse transcriptase along with a TRBC-specific primer. The barcoded samples were pooled and then prepared using the NEBNext Ultra DNA Library Prep Kit for Illumina. Sequencing of libraries was performed on an Illumina MiSeq with the MiSeq reagent kit v2, 300 cycles. On the study's bioinformatics: Jemultiplexer demultiplexed the reads by barcode, and MiTCR with default parameters aligned the reads. Non-functional sequences were removed with VDJtools, and each clonotype was defined by its amino acid sequence, with frequencies calculated from the assigned sequence reads. Clonal space homeostasis binned clonotypes by frequency as over-represented (0.05-1), large, medium and small. TCRdb cleaned the public reads at Q25 with fastp, built clones with MiXCR and kept in-frame beta chains. Merged by CDR3 protein, the rows form single entries marked with the most common genes and DNA. These V and J calls rely on TCRdb rather than the paper's analysis. For this sample the table gives about 600 distinct CDR3 sequences, of which approximately 33% were detected only once. Together, the top ten hold about 24% of the sample.

By its share of the sample, this clonotype is medium-sized (0.01 to 0.1%). Its cognate antigen has yet to be identified. Base qualities were left out, and no much larger clone turns up one base away. The sample was MAIT cells from PBMCs, taken at the middle sampling point of the challenge study. This clonotype was obtained from a person aged 18 to 70 who was deliberately infected with Salmonella Paratyphi A in a paratyphoid fever challenge study. The chain is assembled from TRBV6-4 and TRBJ2-2; a confident D gene designation cannot be given. The nucleotides are TGTGCCAGCAGTGACTCGGACACCGGGGAGCTGTTTTTT. This encodes CASSDSDTGELFF.